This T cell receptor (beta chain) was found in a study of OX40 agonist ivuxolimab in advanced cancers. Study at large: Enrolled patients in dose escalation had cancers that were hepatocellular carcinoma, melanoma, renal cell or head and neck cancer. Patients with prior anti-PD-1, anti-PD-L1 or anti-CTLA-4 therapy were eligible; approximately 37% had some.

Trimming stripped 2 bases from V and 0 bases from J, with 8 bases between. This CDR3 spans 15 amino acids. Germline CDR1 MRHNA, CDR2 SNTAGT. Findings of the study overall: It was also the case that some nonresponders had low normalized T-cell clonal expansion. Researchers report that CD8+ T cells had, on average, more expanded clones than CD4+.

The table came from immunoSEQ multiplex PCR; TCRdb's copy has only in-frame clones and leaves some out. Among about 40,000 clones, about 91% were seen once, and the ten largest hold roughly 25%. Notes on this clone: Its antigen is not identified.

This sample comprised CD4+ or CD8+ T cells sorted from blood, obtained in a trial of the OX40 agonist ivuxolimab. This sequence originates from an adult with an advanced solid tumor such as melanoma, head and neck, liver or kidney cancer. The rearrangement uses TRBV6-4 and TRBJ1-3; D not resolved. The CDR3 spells CASSDPADSGNTIYF. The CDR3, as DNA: TGTGCCAGCAGTGACCCTGCAGACTCTGGAAACACCATATATTTT.